This T cell receptor beta chain was recovered during a study of blood T cell repertoires in COVID-19. The wider study: Researchers got acute and convalescent COVID-19 samples from the United States, Italy and Spain. PBMCs, B-cell-depleted T cells, or T cells provided the cDNA or gDNA that made up the material.

As originally analysed: It was from reference gene primer amplification that nucleated cell counts were estimated. Measured with immunoSEQ multiplex PCR; TCRdb has only the in-frame clones, and not every one. The DNA was the basis for D and trimming; V, J and clone size are from that table. The table includes tens of thousands of clones, about 92% detected once. The clonotype originates from a woman of 80 years or more with active or convalescent COVID-19. Material for sequencing was peripheral blood.

CDR3 nucleotide sequence: TGTGCCAGCAGACCAATAGCGGGGCTAGCCAAAAACATTCAGTACTTC. It translates to CASRPIAGLAKNIQYF. The chain employs TRBV7-9 and TRBJ2-4; 8 bases map to TRBD2. V was pared by 6 bases and J by 0 bases, with 7 bases of the junction left unmatched. There are 16 residues in the CDR3. From germline, CDR1 is SEHNR and CDR2 FQNEAQ (reference sequence).